These 8 T cell receptor beta chains originate from one sample sequenced in a study of T-cell memory formation after mild COVID-19. Using its own MiXCR run on the 5' RACE reads, TCRdb lists one record per CDR3 protein. Of about 270,000 distinct CDR3 sequences listed, around 15% were seen once; the top ten hold roughly 24%. The sequenced sample consisted of PBMCs or a T cell subset sorted from them (not recorded which). The receptor set was obtained from a man younger than 30 who had mild COVID-19 (a few samples of this study predate the infection). Cell type and time point are not known.

This rearrangement joins TRBV4-2 to TRBJ1-1, with 7 nucleotides matching TRBD1. CDR3 length equals 15 residues. Losses at the gene ends were 3 bases for V and 1 base for J; bases not matched to a gene: 5. Germline V lookup: CDR1 LGHNA, CDR2 YNFKEQ. Here the CDR3 DNA reads TGTGCCAGCAGCCACCAGGGGACAGCGAACACTGAAGCTTTCTTT. The encoded protein is CASSHQGTANTEAFF.

CDR3 protein: CASSYLGGAAGANVLTF. The DNA of the CDR3 is TGTGCCAGCAGCTACCTAGGGGGAGCCGCCGGGGCCAACGTCCTGACTTTC. The chain couples TRBV11-2 to TRBJ2-6, with D perhaps TRBD1 (6 bases). The CDR3 runs to 17 residues. Germline assignment: CDR1 SGHAT and CDR2 FQNNGV. V gave up 4 bases and J gave up 4 bases, with 17 bases separating them.

This clonotype has a handful of counts. V usage is TRBV7-2 and J usage is TRBJ2-1; D is ambiguous. The germline CDR1 and CDR2 sequences are SGHTA and FQGNSA. This CDR3 is built from 12 residues. Trimming left V 6 bases short and J 5 bases short, with 8 bases between. CDR3 protein: CASSWWHNEQFF. The CDR3 coding sequence is TGTGCCAGCAGTTGGTGGCACAATGAGCAGTTCTTC. The full variable domain, its missing parts supplied by reference TRBV7-2 and TRBJ2-1, is GAGVSQSPSNKVTEKGKDVELRCDPISGHTALYWYRQSLGQGLEFLIYFQGNSAPDKSGLPSDRFSAERTGGSVSTLTIQRTQQEDSAVYLCASSWWHNEQFFGPGTRLTVL.

This clonotype was detected a few times. CDR3 nucleotides: TGTGCCAGCAGCCCGGGCGCCACTAGCGGGGGGGGACAAGAGACCCAGTACTTC. Residues: CASSPGATSGGGQETQYF. The chain combines TRBV7-2 with TRBJ2-5; 13 bases are shared with TRBD2. Germline values: CDR1 SGHTA, CDR2 FQGNSA. Germline trimming cut 5 bases from V and 2 bases from J; bases unmatched to any gene: 11. This CDR3 comprises 18 residues.

This clonotype appeared a few times. The J gene is TRBJ1-4, the V gene TRBV6-5; 7 bases fit TRBD1. The CDR3 extends over 12 amino acids. V gave up 8 bases and J gave up 10 bases; unmatched junction bases: 7. Germline CDR1 and CDR2: MNHEY and SVGAGI. This CDR3 is CASPDRARKLFF. The DNA for the CDR3 is TGTGCCAGCCCCGACAGGGCACGAAAACTGTTTTTT.

This clonotype showed up many times. This chain connects TRBV12-3 or TRBV12-4 to TRBJ2-1; D is unclear. CDR3 length equals 10 residues. The V gene lost 3 bases and the J gene lost 10 bases, with 4 bases spanning the gap. The CDR3 region has the DNA TGTGCCAGCAGTTTGGGGGAGCAGTTCTTC. Amino acids: CASSLGEQFF.

The V gene is TRBV11-3, the J gene TRBJ2-5, with TRBD2 as a possible D gene (5 bases). Germline V CDR1 and CDR2: SGHNT, YENEEA. V dropped 5 bases and J dropped 3 bases, with 10 bases sitting between them. The CDR3 is 13 amino acids. This chain's CDR3 is CASSTTREETQYF. In DNA form, the CDR3 reads TGTGCCAGCAGCACTACTAGAGAAGAGACCCAGTACTTC.

This clonotype turned up a few times. This CDR3 is CASRERGAGDTQYF. The CDR3, as DNA: TGTGCCAGCAGAGAGCGGGGGGCCGGCGATACGCAGTATTTT. The gene calls are TRBV7-2 and TRBJ2-3; 9 positions agree with TRBD2. The CDR3 spans 14 residues. Unmatched junction bases numbered 7, after V lost 6 bases and J lost 6 bases. The germline gives CDR1 SGHTA, CDR2 FQGNSA.